Given below is one T cell receptor (beta chain) in context. Its antigen is unidentified. This sample was included in a study of cytomegalovirus exposure and HLA in healthy donors. Findings and caveats of the study: According to reports, the classifier identified cytomegalovirus status with high specificity and sensitivity. Later analysis identified a missense DCLRE1C variant that was linked to TCR beta V- and J-gene trimming. A later analysis reportedly found that, within productive TCRs, an Asian-associated ancestry cluster had fewer N-insertions than the mean observed across the 666 donors.

PCR amplification relied on 60 Vbeta primers (plus 13 Jbeta primers). Measured with immunoSEQ multiplex PCR; TCRdb has only the in-frame clones, and not every one. The sample shows 130,000 to 150,000 clones, around 80% of them seen only once. Everyone who donated was a healthy bone marrow donor. The CDR3 runs 17 residues. Deletions cut 1 base from V and 0 bases from J, with 15 bases between. From germline, CDR1 is SGHAT and CDR2 FQNNGV. The sample comprised PBMCs. This sequence originates from a boy between 2 and 10 years old in good health and CMV-seronegative. The chain couples TRBV11-2 to TRBJ1-1; D is undetermined. This CDR3 is CASSLGLGNHMNTEAFF. The CDR3 DNA follows: TGTGCCAGCAGCTTAGGGCTGGGCAACCACATGAACACTGAAGCTTTCTTT. The variable domain in full, with the rest retrieved from reference TRBV11-2 and TRBJ1-1, is EAGVAQSPRYKIIEKRQSVAFWCNPISGHATLYWYQQILGQGPKLLIQFQNNGVVDDSQLPKDRFSAERLKGVDSTLKIQPAKLEDSAVYLCASSLGLGNHMNTEAFFGQGTRLTVV.